This T cell receptor (beta chain) was retrieved from a study of blood T cells in healthy people across ages. The study, taken as a whole, reports: Diversity figures based on one million T cells were deemed too low.

Worth noting for this clonotype: Its target is unknown.

The use of a sample-barcoded 5' primer and a J-beta primer mix characterized a second PCR of roughly 7 to 11 cycles. CDR3-containing paired-end reads numbering at least 2.5 million came from each sample. TCRdb used MiXCR to reprocess the 5' RACE reads, holding one entry per CDR3 protein. The sample has approximately 360,000 distinct CDR3 sequences; 52% are singletons. J gave up 3 bases and V 2 bases, and 5 bases lay outside the gene matches. This CDR3 region has 15 residues. Germline loops: CDR1 SGHRS, CDR2 YFSETQ. Donors ranged from about 6 to 90 years old and were healthy Caucasians in Russia. Per sample, no less than 5.5 micrograms of total RNA were extracted.

The chain joins TRBV5-1 to TRBJ2-7, with 10 bases that match TRBD2. The sample consisted of blood. The source of this sequence is a man in his 60s in good health. CDR3 DNA: TGCGCCAGCAGCTTTACTACTAGCGGGAACTACGAGCAGTACTTC. Its protein is CASSFTTSGNYEQYF.